These 18 T cell receptor beta chains originate from one sample sequenced in a study of T cell responses to AZD1222 COVID-19 vaccine. TCRdb's copy holds only in-frame clones and misses some; the assay was immunoSEQ multiplex PCR. Among tens of thousands of clones, approximately 89% were seen once, and the ten largest hold about 30%. The sequenced sample was peripheral blood, obtained 28 days after the second AZD1222 dose. The origin of the receptors is an adult who received the AZD1222 COVID-19 vaccine.

The rearrangement links TRBV30 to TRBJ1-6; a weak D match, TRBD1 (5 bases). The CDR3 contains 14 residues. Germline values: CDR1 GTSNPN, CDR2 SVGIG (reference sequence). V shed 0 bases and J shed 6 bases, with 9 bases lying between them. Written as DNA, the CDR3 is TGTGCCTGGAGTGTGGGGCAGCCTAATTCACCCCTCCACTTT. Translated: CAWSVGQPNSPLHF.

The rearrangement links TRBV30 to TRBJ2-5; D gene unclear. Germline V gene sequence: CDR1 GTSNPN, CDR2 SVGIG (reference sequence). Trimming took 2 bases from V and 4 from J, leaving 14 bases between them. The CDR3 loop spans 14 amino acids. This chain's CDR3 is CAWSSGLSGETQYF. Here the CDR3 DNA reads TGTGCCTGGAGTTCGGGCCTCTCAGGAGAGACCCAGTACTTC. The full variable domain, its missing parts supplied by reference TRBV30 and TRBJ2-5, is SQTIHQWPATLVQPVGSPLSLECTVEGTSNPNLYWYRQAAGRGLQLLFYSVGIGQISSEVPQNLSASRPQDRQFILSSKKLLLSDSGFYLCAWSSGLSGETQYFGPGTRLLVL.

V usage is TRBV20-1 and J usage is TRBJ2-3, with 7 bases fitting TRBD1. CDR3 length: 13 residues. Germline CDR1 and CDR2: DFQATT and SNEGSKA (reference sequence). V dropped 3 bases and J dropped 1; count of bases not matched to a gene: 1. The CDR3 DNA is TGCAGTGCTAGTGGGACAGGCACAGATACGCAGTATTTT. It translates to CSASGTGTDTQYF.

In this sample, this clone turned up a few times. The chain recombines TRBV27 with TRBJ2-5; tentatively, D is TRBD1 or TRBD2 (5 bases each). V was trimmed by 8 bases and J by 5 bases, leaving 15 bases between them. Germline V gene lookup returns CDR1 MNHEY and CDR2 SMNVEV (reference sequence). The length of the CDR3 is 13 residues. The CDR3 DNA is TGTGCCAGCGCCCCGGGGCCAGGGGAGACCCAGTACTTC. This translates into CASAPGPGETQYF.

The CDR3 DNA follows: TGTGCCAGCAGTTCTCGACTAGCGGAAAACACAGATACGCAGTATTTT. Protein sequence: CASSSRLAENTDTQYF. V gene TRBV28 combines with J gene TRBJ2-3; TRBD2 agrees at 9 bases. The CDR3 is 16 amino acids. Germline V gives CDR1 MDHEN, CDR2 SYDVKM. The trim removed 4 bases at V and 2 bases at J, leaving 7 bases unmatched.

The chain combines TRBV11-1 with TRBJ2-1; TRBD1 agrees at 8 bases. Trimming removed 5 bases from V and 6 bases from J; junction bases left unmatched: 9. Germline V lookup: CDR1 SGHAT, CDR2 FQDESV (reference sequence). The CDR3 consists of 15 residues. CDR3 DNA sequence: TGTGCCAGCAGCAGGGACAGGCCCATCGGCAATGAGCAGTTCTTC. Residues: CASSRDRPIGNEQFF.

The chain employs TRBV24-1 and TRBJ1-5, with a tentative D call TRBD1 (5 bases). Trimming took off 6 bases at V and 6 bases at J, with 11 bases between the two ends. Germline V gene lookup returns CDR1 KGHDR and CDR2 SFDVKD. The CDR3 is 13 amino acids. The CDR3 region has the DNA TGTGCCACCAGTCCCGCAGGGAGTCAGCCCCAGCATTTT. Its protein is CATSPAGSQPQHF.

The rearrangement joins TRBV5-6 to TRBJ2-3; 9 nucleotides align to TRBD2. The J segment lost 1 base and the V segment lost 4 bases, leaving 10 bases of the junction unmatched. Germline CDR1 is SGHDT and CDR2 is YYEEEE. The CDR3 sequence is 17 residues long. The CDR3: CASSRLTSGEGTDTQYF. The CDR3 nucleotides are TGTGCCAGCAGCCGCCTGACTAGCGGAGAGGGCACAGATACGCAGTATTTT.

The rearrangement uses TRBV30 and TRBJ1-1; no clear D. This CDR3 comprises 13 residues. The germline CDR1 and CDR2 sequences are GTSNPN and SVGIG (reference sequence). Trimming cost V 2 bases and J 3 bases, with 10 bases left between them. The CDR3 loop reads CAWSPVGYTEAFF. Written as DNA, the CDR3 is TGTGCCTGGAGTCCCGTGGGCTACACTGAAGCTTTCTTT.

This chain connects TRBV28 to TRBJ2-5; 10 positions match TRBD1. Losses at the gene ends were 2 bases for V and 4 bases for J; bases not matched to a gene: 10. This CDR3 is 17 amino acids long. Germline assignment: CDR1 MDHEN and CDR2 SYDVKM. The CDR3 region has the DNA TGTGCCAGCAGTTTAATGTGGGACAGGGGACCTCGAGAGACCCAGTACTTC. Its protein is CASSLMWDRGPRETQYF.

The rearrangement uses TRBV3-1 (or the pseudogene TRBV3-2) and TRBJ2-4, with D possibly being TRBD1 (6 bases). Germline values: CDR1 LGHDT, CDR2 YNNKEL (reference sequence). Trimming removed 1 base at V and 15 bases at J, with 13 bases between. This CDR3 comprises 12 residues. The CDR3 protein is CASSQGVLDRYF. The CDR3, as DNA: TGTGCCAGCAGCCAAGGTGTGCTGGACAGGTACTTC.

The gene calls are TRBV2 and TRBJ2-3, with a possible D match to TRBD2 (5 bases). The germline V gene encodes CDR1 SNHLY and CDR2 FYNNEI. The length of the CDR3 is 15 residues. V lost 5 bases, J lost 0 bases, and 12 bases lay in between. In nucleotides, the CDR3 is TGTGCCAGCAGTCTCACTAGTTCAAGCACAGATACGCAGTATTTT. Translation gives CASSLTSSSTDTQYF.

The V and J genes are TRBV19 and TRBJ1-5; D may be TRBD1 (5 bases). The CDR3 runs to 18 residues. The ends were cut back, 2 bases at V and 2 bases at J, with 19 bases in the middle. Per germline, CDR1 LNHDA and CDR2 SQIVND (reference sequence). CDR3 bases: TGTGCCAGTAGTATAAGTAGACGGACATTAGGCGGCAATCAGCCCCAGCATTTT. It codes for CASSISRRTLGGNQPQHF.

The chain's CDR3 is CASSLNLASTDTQYF. The CDR3 nucleotides read TGTGCCAGCAGCTTAAATCTGGCTAGCACAGATACGCAGTATTTT. The chain couples TRBV7-3 to TRBJ2-3; the D is unclear. The CDR3 is made up of 15 amino acids. Germline CDR1 SGHTA, CDR2 FQGTGA. The V gene lost 1 base and the J gene lost 0 bases, with 8 bases spanning the gap.

The V and J genes are TRBV6-5 and TRBJ1-6; TRBD1 agrees at 7 bases. The CDR3 is 15 residues long. V shed 5 bases, J shed 10 bases, and the junction held 11 bases outside the gene matches. Germline values: CDR1 MNHEY, CDR2 SVGAGI. The CDR3, as DNA: TGTGCCAGCAGTCAGGGGGGAATAGGCGGGTCACCCCTCCACTTT. The encoded protein is CASSQGGIGGSPLHF.

This chain connects TRBV9 to TRBJ2-3; 7 bases are a match to TRBD1. V shed 3 bases and J 5 bases; nucleotides not matched to a gene: 6. CDR3 size: 14 residues. Germline CDR1 reads SGDLS; CDR2 reads YYNGEE. CDR3 amino acids: CASSGEGARDTQYF. CDR3 in DNA: TGTGCCAGCAGCGGTGAGGGGGCGAGAGATACGCAGTATTTT. Full variable domain (rest looked up from reference TRBV9 and TRBJ2-3): DSGVTQTPKHLITATGQRVTLRCSPRSGDLSVYWYQQSLDQGLQFLIQYYNGEERAKGNILERFSAQQFPDLHSELNLSSLELGDSALYFCASSGEGARDTQYFGPGTRLTVL.

The genes are TRBV27 and TRBJ2-5; D remains ambiguous. CDR3 length equals 13 residues. Germline assignment: CDR1 MNHEY and CDR2 SMNVEV (reference sequence). The V gene lost 5 bases and the J gene lost 2 bases, with 9 bases spanning the gap. For the CDR3, the DNA is TGTGCCAGCAGTCCCCGGATACAAGAGACCCAGTACTTC. Amino acid sequence: CASSPRIQETQYF.

This clone was observed a single time. CDR3 DNA: TGTGCCAGCAGTTTAGGGGCGGCAGGGAAGGAAAAACTGTTTTTT. This encodes CASSLGAAGKEKLFF. This chain uses TRBV27 with TRBJ1-4; D is possibly TRBD1 (5 bases). This CDR3 region has 15 residues. Trimming took off 2 bases at V and 8 bases at J, with 15 bases between the two ends. CDR1 is MNHEY, CDR2 SMNVEV, per germline (reference sequence).